Presented here are 21 T cell receptor beta chains from one specimen sequenced in a study of shared clonotypes between healthy human individuals. Naive CD8 isolation took CD45RO-negative cells positively selected for CCR7 and excluded terminally differentiated effector memory CD45RA+ cells. Measured with immunoSEQ multiplex PCR; TCRdb has only the in-frame clones, and not every one. The top ten hold approximately 1.2% of the sample, which has about 2 million clones, approximately 95% seen once. Sequencing was carried out using naive CD8+ T cells sorted from blood. The receptors shown here come from a man between 18 and 35 years old in good health.

Details on this clone: Other DNA variants within this sample encode the same CDR3. The V gene is TRBV27, the J gene TRBJ1-5, with TRBD1 matching 12 bases. Germline CDR1 is MNHEY and CDR2 is SMNVEV (reference sequence). Trimming removed 6 bases from V and 3 bases from J; junction bases left unmatched: 0. The CDR3 spans 14 residues. The chain's CDR3 is CASRGQGANQPQHF. CDR3 nucleotides: TGTGCCAGCAGGGGACAGGGGGCCAATCAGCCCCAGCATTTT.

The J gene is TRBJ1-2, the V gene TRBV27; tentative D call: TRBD1 (5 bases). CDR3 length equals 17 residues. V was clipped by 4 bases and J by 3 bases, with 21 bases between them. Germline-derived CDR1 and CDR2 are MNHEY and SMNVEV (reference sequence). The CDR3 sequence: CASSSKLRAGHDYGYTF. CDR3 DNA: TGTGCCAGCAGTTCGAAACTCAGGGCGGGCCACGACTATGGCTACACCTTC.

This clone appeared a single time. The chain recombines TRBV5-5 with TRBJ2-7; D ambiguous. V was trimmed by 0 bases and J by 3 bases, leaving 7 bases between them. The CDR3 is 13 amino acids. The germline V gene encodes CDR1 SGHKS and CDR2 YYEKEE (reference sequence). The CDR3: CASSLDGLYEQYF. CDR3 in DNA: TGTGCCAGCAGCTTGGACGGTCTCTACGAGCAGTACTTC. The full variable domain, its missing parts supplied by reference TRBV5-5 and TRBJ2-7, is DAGVTQSPTHLIKTRGQQVTLRCSPISGHKSVSWYQQVLGQGPQFIFQYYEKEERGRGNFPDRFSARQFPNYSSELNVNALLLGDSALYLCASSLDGLYEQYFGPGTRLTVT.

The chain uses TRBV11-2 and TRBJ2-7; 7 bases agree with TRBD2. This CDR3 is built from 14 residues. CDR1 and CDR2 (germline): SGHAT, FQNNGV. V lost 4 bases and J lost 0; bases outside the gene matches: 3. The CDR3 nucleotides are TGTGCCAGCAGCTCGTCTAGCGGCTCCTACGAGCAGTACTTC. Translated: CASSSSSGSYEQYF.

The V call is TRBV9, the J call TRBJ1-2; the D is unclear. Trimming pared 3 bases from V and 3 bases from J, leaving 9 bases between. The CDR3 has 13 residues. CDR1 and CDR2 from the germline V gene are SGDLS and YYNGEE. CDR3 residues: CASSAGGDYGYTF. In DNA form, the CDR3 reads TGTGCCAGCAGCGCGGGCGGAGACTATGGCTACACCTTC.

With regard to this clone: The same CDR3 arises from other DNA sequences in this sample as well. This chain joins TRBV7-8 and TRBJ2-7; the match to TRBD1 covers 8 bases. The CDR3 consists of 13 residues. The J segment lost 4 bases and the V segment lost 5 bases, leaving 4 bases of the junction unmatched. CDR1 and CDR2 (germline): SGHVS, FQNEAQ. The CDR3 protein is CASSEDRGYEQYF. Written as DNA, the CDR3 is TGTGCCAGCAGCGAAGACAGGGGATACGAGCAGTACTTC.

This clone has just one count. The rearrangement joins TRBV7-8 to TRBJ2-1; D unresolved. V lost 5 bases, J lost 5 bases, and 16 bases lay in between. Germline-derived CDR1 and CDR2 are SGHVS and FQNEAQ. This CDR3 spans 15 amino acids. This CDR3 reads CASSSLGTRDNEQFF. The CDR3 DNA reads TGTGCCAGCAGCAGTCTCGGTACCCGAGACAATGAGCAGTTCTTC.

This sequence joins TRBV10-3 and TRBJ2-1, with TRBD2 matching over 9 bases. Trimming cost V 6 bases and J 8 bases; bases outside gene matches: 14. Germline loops: CDR1 ENHRY, CDR2 SYGVKD. There are 16 residues in the CDR3. The CDR3: CAIRAERGLATDEQFF. CDR3 DNA sequence: TGTGCCATCAGAGCGGAACGGGGACTAGCCACGGATGAGCAGTTCTTC.

The chain has TRBV4-1 and TRBJ2-5; 7 bases map to TRBD1. Germline CDR1 is MGHRA and CDR2 is YSYEKL. CDR3 size: 17 residues. V was pared by 2 bases and J by 2 bases, with 11 bases of the junction left unmatched. The CDR3 sequence is CASSQLVAGGRQETQYF. CDR3 bases: TGCGCCAGCAGCCAATTAGTGGCAGGGGGACGGCAAGAGACCCAGTACTTC.

The chain uses TRBV9 and TRBJ1-2, with D possibly matching TRBD1 (5 bases). Germline CDR1 and CDR2: SGDLS and YYNGEE. The CDR3 consists of 14 residues. With 3 bases removed from V and 3 bases from J, the gap between germline ends came to 12 bases. In nucleotides, the CDR3 is TGTGCCAGCAGCGAGGCGACAGAACACTATGGCTACACCTTC. This encodes CASSEATEHYGYTF.

V and J are TRBV4-3 and TRBJ2-1; 10 positions agree with TRBD2. Per the germline V gene, CDR1 is LGHNA and CDR2 is YSLEER. The CDR3 runs to 17 residues. The trim removed 1 base at V and 7 bases at J, leaving 10 bases unmatched. CDR3 sequence (DNA): TGCGCCAGCAGCCAAGTGTTGCCTAGCGGGAGTGGGAATGAGCAGTTCTTC. It codes for CASSQVLPSGSGNEQFF.

The chain combines TRBV13 with TRBJ2-7; 7 bases align to TRBD1. The trim removed 4 bases at V and 3 bases at J, leaving 12 bases unmatched. The CDR3 extends over 16 amino acids. The germline gives CDR1 PRHDT, CDR2 FYEKMQ (reference sequence). The CDR3 DNA reads as TGTGCCAGCAGCTCCACCGGGACAGCCGCGTTCTACGAGCAGTACTTC. Residues: CASSSTGTAAFYEQYF.

This sequence joins TRBV25-1 and TRBJ2-3; D is uncertain. The V gene's germline CDR1 is MGHDK and CDR2 SYGVNS. Trimming removed 1 base from V and 1 base from J, with 9 bases in between. The CDR3 has 15 residues. The CDR3 DNA is TGTGCCAGCAGTGAATCGGGCTACCGCACAGATACGCAGTATTTT. Translating it yields CASSESGYRTDTQYF.

The CDR3 sequence: CASSESSFYGYTF. The CDR3 coding sequence is TGCGCCAGCAGTGAGTCGAGTTTCTATGGCTACACCTTC. V gene TRBV10-2 combines with J gene TRBJ1-2; D unclear. This CDR3 is built from 13 residues. The ends were cut back, 0 bases at V and 4 bases at J, with 6 bases in the middle. Germline-derived CDR1 and CDR2 are WSHSY and SAAADI.

This chain uses TRBV5-6 with TRBJ2-7, with 11 bases matching TRBD1. Germline assignment: CDR1 SGHDT and CDR2 YYEEEE. V trimming: 4 bases; J trimming: 1 base; junction bases outside the gene matches: 7. The CDR3 is made up of 16 amino acids. Here the CDR3 reads CASSAGTGGNSYEQYF. As DNA, the CDR3 is TGTGCCAGCAGCGCGGGGACAGGGGGAAATTCCTACGAGCAGTACTTC.

This clone has just one count. The J gene is TRBJ2-7, the V gene TRBV18; D unclear. Deletions cut 5 bases from V and 3 bases from J, with 8 bases between. CDR1 is KGHSH and CDR2 is LQKENI in the germline V gene. The CDR3 has 12 residues. This CDR3 reads CASSGVYYEQYF. CDR3 nucleotides: TGTGCCAGCTCAGGCGTATACTACGAGCAGTACTTC.

V gene TRBV5-6 combines with J gene TRBJ1-4; possibly TRBD1 for D (6 bases). The CDR3 length is 17 residues. The V gene's germline CDR1 is SGHDT and CDR2 YYEEEE. The V end lost 2 bases, the J end lost 3 bases, and 17 bases lay between the germline ends. The CDR3 is CASSFSGEGQANEKLFF. The CDR3 bases are TGTGCCAGCAGCTTCTCCGGTGAGGGACAAGCTAATGAAAAACTGTTTTTT.

The CDR3 loop reads CASSLEFVAGSYEQYF. The CDR3 region has the DNA TGTGCCAGCAGCTTAGAATTTGTCGCAGGGTCCTACGAGCAGTACTTC. The gene calls are TRBV11-2 and TRBJ2-7; maybe TRBD1 (5 bases). Trimming stripped 0 bases from V and 1 base from J, with 13 bases between. The CDR3 sequence is 16 residues long. Germline CDR1 is SGHAT and CDR2 is FQNNGV.

This rearrangement joins TRBV10-2 to TRBJ2-7; a weak D match, TRBD1 (6 bases). V gave up 6 bases and J gave up 3 bases, with 15 bases separating them. The CDR3 spans 14 residues. Germline CDR1 and CDR2: WSHSY and SAAADI. The CDR3 is CASSPGQSRYEQYF. Here the CDR3 DNA reads TGCGCCAGCAGCCCCGGACAGTCCCGCTACGAGCAGTACTTC.

J is TRBJ2-3 and V is TRBV9; no reliable D call. The CDR3 extends over 16 amino acids. Germline V gene sequence: CDR1 SGDLS, CDR2 YYNGEE. The V end was cut by 1 base, the J end by 2 bases, with 14 bases between. CDR3 residues: CASSVFRSGVTDTQYF. DNA for the CDR3: TGTGCCAGCAGCGTATTCAGGTCTGGGGTCACAGATACGCAGTATTTT.

This sequence joins TRBV5-6 and TRBJ2-7; unclear D gene. This CDR3 region has 16 residues. Between the trimmed V and J ends, which lost 0 bases and 3 bases, there was a span of 16 bases. Germline V gene lookup returns CDR1 SGHDT and CDR2 YYEEEE. CDR3: CASSLDGLGINYEQYF. CDR3 sequence (DNA): TGTGCCAGCAGCTTGGATGGGCTCGGCATAAACTACGAGCAGTACTTC.